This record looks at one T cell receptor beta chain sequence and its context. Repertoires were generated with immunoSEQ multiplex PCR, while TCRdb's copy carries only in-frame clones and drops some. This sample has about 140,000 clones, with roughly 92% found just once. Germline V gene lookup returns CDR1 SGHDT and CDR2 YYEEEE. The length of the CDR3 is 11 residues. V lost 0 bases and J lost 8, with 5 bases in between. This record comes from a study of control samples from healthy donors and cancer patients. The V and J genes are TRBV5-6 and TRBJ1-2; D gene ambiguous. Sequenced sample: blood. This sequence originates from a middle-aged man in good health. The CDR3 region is CASSLGNGYTF. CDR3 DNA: TGTGCCAGCAGCTTGGGGAACGGCTACACCTTC.